The 11 T cell receptor beta chains below all came from one sample that was sequenced in a study of T cells after yellow fever vaccination. TCRdb reanalysed the 5' RACE reads using MiXCR and keeps one entry per CDR3 protein. The data contain 450,000 to 550,000 distinct CDR3 sequences, 20% to 25% of them seen just once; the ten biggest clones take up about 17%. The specimen was PBMCs, collected more than 20 days after the first yellow fever vaccination. Source of these receptors: a man younger than 35 who received the YFV17D yellow fever vaccine.

The rearrangement joins TRBV7-2 to TRBJ2-7; 12 bases fit TRBD2. Germline V gene lookup returns CDR1 SGHTA and CDR2 FQGNSA. The CDR3 is made up of 15 amino acids. V lost 5 bases and J lost 5; bases outside the gene matches: 7. CDR3 DNA sequence: TGTGCCAGCAGCCCCCGACTAGCGGGAGCCCACGAGCAGTACTTC. This codes for CASSPRLAGAHEQYF.

The chain joins TRBV6-1 to TRBJ2-5, with unresolved D. The CDR3 has 15 amino acids. The germline CDR1 and CDR2 sequences are MNHNS and SASEGT. V dropped 8 bases and J dropped 0 bases, with 16 bases sitting between them. DNA of the CDR3: TGTGCCAGCTCGCGCTACTCGATATACCAAGAGACCCAGTACTTC. It is translated as CASSRYSIYQETQYF.

The chain couples TRBV18 to TRBJ2-7, with TRBD1 matching 9 bases. The V gene's germline CDR1 is KGHSH and CDR2 LQKENI. The CDR3 spans 14 residues. Germline trimming cut 6 bases from V and 2 bases from J; bases unmatched to any gene: 5. CDR3 protein: CASSSGTGPYEQYF. The DNA of the CDR3 is TGTGCCAGCTCCTCCGGGACAGGGCCCTACGAGCAGTACTTC.

The chain has TRBV3-1 and TRBJ1-5; D uncertain. V dropped 3 bases and J dropped 3 bases, with 9 bases sitting between them. The V gene's germline CDR1 is LGHDT and CDR2 YNNKEL (reference sequence). The CDR3 has 14 residues. The CDR3 bases are TGTGCCAGCAGCCATAGCGAACTCAATCAGCCCCAGCATTTT. Residues: CASSHSELNQPQHF.

The chain is built from TRBV5-1 and TRBJ2-3; D gene uncertain. The V gene's germline CDR1 is SGHRS and CDR2 YFSETQ. Trimming took 1 base from V and 0 from J, leaving 12 bases between them. CDR3 length equals 16 residues. The chain's CDR3 is CASSLKGSHSTDTQYF. CDR3 coding DNA: TGCGCCAGCAGCTTGAAAGGGTCCCATAGCACAGATACGCAGTATTTT.

The genes are TRBV3-1 and TRBJ1-5; D call uncertain. V was trimmed by 0 bases and J by 7 bases, leaving 4 bases between them. This CDR3 region has 12 residues. CDR1 and CDR2 (germline): LGHDT, YNNKEL (reference sequence). The CDR3 protein is CASSQERQPQHF. The CDR3 bases are TGTGCCAGCAGCCAAGAGCGGCAGCCCCAGCATTTT.

This clonotype occurred a few times. This rearrangement joins TRBV4-3 to TRBJ2-1; 10 bases are shared with TRBD1. Per the germline V gene, CDR1 is LGHNA and CDR2 is YSLEER. The CDR3 contains 15 residues. With 6 bases clipped from V and 2 bases from J, the junction kept 4 bases outside the gene matches. The CDR3 coding sequence is TGCGCCAGCAGACTAGGGACAGGGGCCTACAATGAGCAGTTCTTC. As protein: CASRLGTGAYNEQFF.

The chain combines TRBV20-1 with TRBJ1-4; tentative D call: TRBD1 (6 bases). Trimming took 5 bases from V and 0 from J, leaving 19 bases between them. The CDR3 spans 17 residues. Germline V gene lookup returns CDR1 DFQATT and CDR2 SNEGSKA (reference sequence). The CDR3 region has the DNA TGCAGTGCTCCCGGGACAACCGATTCTGCAACTAATGAAAAACTGTTTTTT. Its protein is CSAPGTTDSATNEKLFF.

This clonotype was seen a handful of times. The chain is built from TRBV24-1 and TRBJ1-1, with 10 nucleotides matching TRBD1. Germline assignment: CDR1 KGHDR and CDR2 SFDVKD. The CDR3 is 15 residues long. The V and J ends lost 1 base and 3 bases, in that order; junction bases with no gene match: 1. The CDR3 loop is CATSDFGQGDTEAFF. DNA of the CDR3: TGTGCCACCAGTGATTTCGGACAGGGGGACACTGAAGCTTTCTTT.

The chain uses TRBV18 and TRBJ2-7; 7 positions match TRBD1. With 4 bases clipped from V and 1 base from J, the junction kept 4 bases outside the gene matches. In germline, CDR1 is KGHSH, CDR2 LQKENI. This CDR3 is built from 14 residues. The CDR3 sequence is CASSRPGQSYEQYF. CDR3 bases: TGTGCCAGCTCACGGCCGGGACAGTCCTACGAGCAGTACTTC. Complete variable domain (other parts from reference TRBV18 and TRBJ2-7): NAGVMQNPRHLVRRRGQEARLRCSPMKGHSHVYWYRQLPEEGLKFMVYLQKENIIDESGMPKERFSAEFPKEGPSILRIQQVVRGDSAAYFCASSRPGQSYEQYFGPGTRLTVT.

The chain employs TRBV9 and TRBJ2-1, with D perhaps matching TRBD1 or TRBD2 (5 bases each). This CDR3 is 14 amino acids long. V was shortened by 4 bases and J by 6 bases, with 14 bases between the two germline ends. Germline loops: CDR1 SGDLS, CDR2 YYNGEE. The CDR3 nucleotides read TGTGCCAGCAGCACCGGGACCCACTTCAATGAGCAGTTCTTC. It codes for CASSTGTHFNEQFF.